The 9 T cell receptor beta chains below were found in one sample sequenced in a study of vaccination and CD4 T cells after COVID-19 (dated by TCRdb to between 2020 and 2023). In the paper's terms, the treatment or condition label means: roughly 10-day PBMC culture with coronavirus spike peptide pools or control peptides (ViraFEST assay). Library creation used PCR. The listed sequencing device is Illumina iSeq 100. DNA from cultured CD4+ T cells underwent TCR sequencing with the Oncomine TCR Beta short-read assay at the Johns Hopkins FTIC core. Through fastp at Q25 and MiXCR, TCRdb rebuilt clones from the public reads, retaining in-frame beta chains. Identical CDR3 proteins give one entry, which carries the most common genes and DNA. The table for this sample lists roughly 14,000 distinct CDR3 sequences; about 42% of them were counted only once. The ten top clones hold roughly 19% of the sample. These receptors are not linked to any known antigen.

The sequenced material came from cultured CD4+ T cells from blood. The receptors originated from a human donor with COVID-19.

DNA for the CDR3: TGTGCCAGCAGCTTAGATGGTTTTGGGACTCAGCCCCAGCATTTT. It codes for CASSLDGFGTQPQHF. J is TRBJ1-5 and V is TRBV7-9, with D tentatively TRBD1 (5 bases). Trimming stripped 1 base from V and 6 bases from J, with 13 bases between. The germline V gene encodes CDR1 SEHNR and CDR2 FQNEAQ (reference sequence). The CDR3 totals 15 residues.

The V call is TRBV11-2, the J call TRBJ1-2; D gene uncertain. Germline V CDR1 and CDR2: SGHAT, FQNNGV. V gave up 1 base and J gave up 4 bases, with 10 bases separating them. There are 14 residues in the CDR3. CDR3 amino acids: CASSLVLGLYGYTF. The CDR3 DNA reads TGTGCCAGCAGCTTAGTGCTGGGCCTCTATGGCTACACCTTC.

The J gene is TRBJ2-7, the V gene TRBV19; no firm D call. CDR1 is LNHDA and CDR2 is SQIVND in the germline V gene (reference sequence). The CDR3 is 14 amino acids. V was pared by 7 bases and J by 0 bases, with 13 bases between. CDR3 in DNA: TGTGCCAGTACTCCCCCTGGAAGCTCCTACGAGCAGTACTTC. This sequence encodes CASTPPGSSYEQYF.

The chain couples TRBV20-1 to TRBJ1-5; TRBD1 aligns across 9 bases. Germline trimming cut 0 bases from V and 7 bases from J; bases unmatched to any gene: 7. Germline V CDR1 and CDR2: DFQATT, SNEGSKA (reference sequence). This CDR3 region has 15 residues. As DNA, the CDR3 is TGCAGTGCTAGAGATTCGGGACAGGGTAAGCAGCCCCAGCATTTT. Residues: CSARDSGQGKQPQHF.

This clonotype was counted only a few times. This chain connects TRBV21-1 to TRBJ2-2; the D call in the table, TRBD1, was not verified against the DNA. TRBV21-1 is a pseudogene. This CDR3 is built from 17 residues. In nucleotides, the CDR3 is TGTGCCAGCAGCAGACCACGGGGGCGGGGTTACACCGGGGAGCTGTTTTTT. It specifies CASSRPRGRGYTGELFF.

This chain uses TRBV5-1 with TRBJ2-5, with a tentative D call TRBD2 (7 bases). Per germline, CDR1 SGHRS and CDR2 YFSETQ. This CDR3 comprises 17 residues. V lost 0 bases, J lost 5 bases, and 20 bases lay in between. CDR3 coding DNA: TGCGCCAGCAGCTTGGGTGCGGGGGCGGCGGTCAGGGAGACCCAGTACTTC. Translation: CASSLGAGAAVRETQYF.

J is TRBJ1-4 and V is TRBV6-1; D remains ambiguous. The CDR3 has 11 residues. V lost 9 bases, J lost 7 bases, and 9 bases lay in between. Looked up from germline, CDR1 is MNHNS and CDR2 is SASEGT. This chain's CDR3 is CARPSGEKLFF. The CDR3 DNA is TGTGCCAGGCCTTCGGGTGAAAAACTGTTTTTT.

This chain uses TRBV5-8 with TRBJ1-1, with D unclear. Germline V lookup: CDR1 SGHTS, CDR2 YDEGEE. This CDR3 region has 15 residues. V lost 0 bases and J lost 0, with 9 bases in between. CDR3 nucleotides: TGTGCCAGCAGCTTGGGTCGCCTTCTGAACACTGAAGCTTTCTTT. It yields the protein CASSLGRLLNTEAFF. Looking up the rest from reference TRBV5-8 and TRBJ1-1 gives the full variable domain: EAGVTQSPTHLIKTRGQQATLRCSPISGHTSVYWYQQALGLGLQFLLWYDEGEERNRGNFPPRFSGRQFPNYSSELNVNALELEDSALYLCASSLGRLLNTEAFFGQGTRLTVV.

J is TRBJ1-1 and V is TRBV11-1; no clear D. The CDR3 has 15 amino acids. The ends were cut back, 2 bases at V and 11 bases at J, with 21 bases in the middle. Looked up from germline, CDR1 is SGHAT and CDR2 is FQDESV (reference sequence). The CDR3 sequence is CASSLSLDGYDLAFF. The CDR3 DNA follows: TGTGCCAGCAGCTTATCCCTTGATGGGTATGATTTGGCTTTCTTT.